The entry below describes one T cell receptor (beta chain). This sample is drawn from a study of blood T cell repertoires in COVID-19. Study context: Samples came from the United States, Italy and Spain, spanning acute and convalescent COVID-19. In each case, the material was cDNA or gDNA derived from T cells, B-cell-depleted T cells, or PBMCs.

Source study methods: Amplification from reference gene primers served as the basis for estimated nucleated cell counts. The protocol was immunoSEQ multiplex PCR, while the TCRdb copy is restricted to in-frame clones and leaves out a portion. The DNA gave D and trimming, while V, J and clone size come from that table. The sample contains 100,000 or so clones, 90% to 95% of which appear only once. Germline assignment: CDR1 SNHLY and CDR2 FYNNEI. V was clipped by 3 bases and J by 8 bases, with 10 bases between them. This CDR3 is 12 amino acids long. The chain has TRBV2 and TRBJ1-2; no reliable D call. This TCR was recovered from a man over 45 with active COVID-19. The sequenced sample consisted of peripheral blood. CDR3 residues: CASSDEGTGYTF. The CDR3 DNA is TGTGCCAGCAGTGACGAGGGCACGGGCTACACCTTC.